What follows are 28 T cell receptor beta chains derived from one specimen sequenced in a study of T-cell memory formation after mild COVID-19. TCRdb recomputed calls from the 5' RACE reads with MiXCR, one row per CDR3 protein. The sample holds roughly 560,000 distinct CDR3 sequences, roughly 20% seen once. Sample: PBMCs or a T cell subset sorted from them (not recorded which). These receptors were taken from an adult woman who had mild COVID-19 (a few samples of this study predate the infection). Cell type and time point are not known.

This clonotype was observed a handful of times. The chain combines TRBV6-2 or TRBV6-3 with TRBJ2-1; D may match TRBD1 or TRBD2 (5 bases each). This CDR3 comprises 14 residues. Germline V gene lookup returns CDR1 MNHEY and CDR2 SVGEGT. The ends were cut back, 7 bases at V and 0 bases at J, with 10 bases in the middle. The CDR3 here is CASTGTSSYNEQFF. In DNA form, the CDR3 reads TGTGCCAGCACCGGGACGAGCTCCTACAATGAGCAGTTCTTC.

The CDR3 nucleotides read TGTGCCACCAGGGCTAGCGGGGGCAATGAGCAGTTCTTC. Protein: CATRASGGNEQFF. The chain links TRBV24-1 to TRBJ2-1; 10 bases fit TRBD2. V lost 7 bases to trimming and J lost 6 bases; unmatched junction nucleotides: 2. Germline CDR1 KGHDR, CDR2 SFDVKD. The CDR3 has 13 amino acids.

This rearrangement joins TRBV5-5 to TRBJ2-3, with 8 bases identical to TRBD1. This CDR3 region has 15 residues. Germline V lookup: CDR1 SGHKS, CDR2 YYEKEE (reference sequence). J gave up 6 bases and V 0 bases, and 6 bases lay outside the gene matches. CDR3 amino acids: CASSLAAGGRDTQYF. The CDR3 DNA reads as TGTGCCAGCAGCTTGGCCGCAGGGGGCAGGGATACGCAGTATTTT.

The chain uses TRBV5-1 and TRBJ1-1; 9 bases are shared with TRBD1. The germline CDR1 and CDR2 sequences are SGHRS and YFSETQ. After removal of 4 bases from V and 1 base from J, the junction contained 5 bases not matched to a gene. The CDR3 sequence is 15 residues long. CDR3 residues: CASSLLGQGNTEAFF. Written as DNA, the CDR3 is TGCGCCAGCAGCCTCCTGGGACAGGGGAACACTGAAGCTTTCTTT.

This chain joins TRBV27 and TRBJ2-7, with a weak D call TRBD2 (5 bases). The CDR3 loop spans 13 amino acids. In germline, CDR1 is MNHEY, CDR2 SMNVEV (reference sequence). With 8 bases removed from V and 2 bases from J, the gap between germline ends came to 13 bases. The CDR3 spells CASRSGVPYEQYF. The CDR3 nucleotides read TGTGCCAGCCGTTCCGGGGTACCCTACGAGCAGTACTTC.

This clonotype was counted a single time. This rearrangement joins TRBV21-1 to TRBJ2-2. TRBV21-1 is a known pseudogene. This CDR3 spans 14 amino acids. CDR3 protein: CASSNRSSTGELFF. In nucleotides, the CDR3 is TGTGCCAGCAGCAATCGGTCTTCTACCGGGGAGCTGTTTTTT.

This clonotype was seen a few times. CDR3 DNA sequence: TGTGCCAGTTCAGGGGCCCTCACAGATACGCAGTATTTT. Its translation: CASSGALTDTQYF. This chain uses TRBV12-3 or TRBV12-4 with TRBJ2-3, with D possibly TRBD1 on 6 matching bases. The length of the CDR3 is 13 residues. V lost 9 bases and J 2 bases, leaving 12 bases between the germline ends.

The chain links TRBV19 to TRBJ2-2; tentative D call: TRBD1 (6 bases). This CDR3 is 14 amino acids long. CDR1 LNHDA and CDR2 SQIVND come from the germline V gene (reference sequence). Trimming pared 7 bases from V and 4 bases from J, leaving 13 bases between. The CDR3 sequence is CASTAGTSTGELFF. CDR3 nucleotides: TGTGCCAGTACCGCAGGGACAAGCACCGGGGAGCTGTTTTTT.

This clonotype showed up just a few times. V is TRBV3-1 and J is TRBJ2-3; tentatively, D is TRBD2 (6 bases). Trimming left V 4 bases short and J 6 bases short, with 17 bases between. This CDR3 contains 15 residues. Germline CDR1 is LGHDT and CDR2 is YNNKEL (reference sequence). The CDR3: CASSPFLARRDTQYF. In DNA, the CDR3 is TGTGCCAGCAGCCCTTTCCTAGCGAGGCGGGATACGCAGTATTTT.

This clonotype was seen more than once but under ten times. The chain links TRBV15 to TRBJ2-2; no clear D. Germline V gene sequence: CDR1 LNHNV, CDR2 YYDKDF (reference sequence). This CDR3 comprises 18 residues. Between the trimmed V and J ends, which lost 0 bases and 0 bases, there was a span of 14 bases. The CDR3 nucleotides are TGTGCCACCAGCAGAGATCGACGGGTACAGCCGAACACCGGGGAGCTGTTTTTT. Encoded protein: CATSRDRRVQPNTGELFF.

The rearrangement links TRBV29-1 to TRBJ2-5; 7 bases map to TRBD1. This CDR3 is 17 amino acids long. Germline loops: CDR1 SQVTM, CDR2 ANQGSEA. V was pared by 5 bases and J by 3 bases, with 18 bases of the junction left unmatched. The CDR3 is CSVSPVGTGDGEETQYF. CDR3 nucleotides: TGCAGCGTTAGTCCGGTTGGTACAGGGGACGGAGAAGAGACCCAGTACTTC.

The chain uses TRBV29-1 and TRBJ2-3; TRBD1 is a possible D gene (6 bases). Trimming pared 7 bases from V and 0 bases from J, leaving 11 bases between. There are 13 residues in the CDR3. CDR1 and CDR2 (germline): SQVTM, ANQGSEA. CDR3 DNA sequence: TGCAGCGGGAGAGGGGGAAGCACAGATACGCAGTATTTT. This codes for CSGRGGSTDTQYF.

This clonotype was found a few times. The chain is built from TRBV7-9 and TRBJ2-1; 7 positions match TRBD2. The CDR3 loop spans 14 amino acids. Trimming at V came to 10 bases and at J to 2 bases, leaving 8 bases not matched to a gene. Per the germline V gene, CDR1 is SEHNR and CDR2 is FQNEAQ (reference sequence). The CDR3 nucleotides read TGTGCCACTCCCGGGAGGCGGACCTACAATGAGCAGTTCTTC. As protein: CATPGRRTYNEQFF.

This chain joins TRBV7-6 and TRBJ2-1; maybe TRBD1 (5 bases). Trimming left V 4 bases short and J 0 bases short, with 10 bases between. The CDR3 has 15 residues. CDR1 is SGHVS, CDR2 FNYEAQ, per germline. CDR3 bases: TGTGCCAGCAGCTCTGGACACGGCTCCTACAATGAGCAGTTCTTC. Its translation: CASSSGHGSYNEQFF. The variable domain in full, completed from reference TRBV7-6 and TRBJ2-1, reads GAGVSQSPRYKVTKRGQDVALRCDPISGHVSLYWYRQALGQGPEFLTYFNYEAQQDKSGLPNDRFSAERPEGSISTLTIQRTEQRDSAMYRCASSSGHGSYNEQFFGPGTRLTVL.

This clonotype was recorded a few times. The chain recombines TRBV7-2 with TRBJ2-1, with D perhaps being TRBD1 or TRBD2 (5 bases each). The V gene's germline CDR1 is SGHTA and CDR2 FQGNSA. V lost 3 bases and J 8 bases, leaving 11 bases between the germline ends. The CDR3 is made up of 13 amino acids. The CDR3 is CASSFGDGDEQFF. DNA of the CDR3: TGTGCCAGCAGCTTCGGGGACGGGGATGAGCAGTTCTTC.

The chain is built from TRBV25-1 and TRBJ2-2, with no clear D. The germline V and J ends were trimmed by 2 bases and 4 bases, with 8 bases remaining between them. This CDR3 is built from 14 residues. The V gene's germline CDR1 is MGHDK and CDR2 SYGVNS. CDR3 amino acids: CASSEPVPTGELFF. DNA of the CDR3: TGTGCCAGCAGTGAACCGGTCCCCACCGGGGAGCTGTTTTTT.

This clonotype has a handful of counts. The V gene is TRBV5-1, the J gene TRBJ2-3; 12 bases agree with TRBD2. This CDR3 spans 17 amino acids. Germline trimming cut 4 bases from V and 1 base from J; bases unmatched to any gene: 7. Germline V lookup: CDR1 SGHRS, CDR2 YFSETQ. The CDR3 protein is CASSPGRTSGGTDTQYF. The CDR3 DNA follows: TGCGCCAGCAGCCCTGGGAGGACTAGCGGGGGCACAGATACGCAGTATTTT.

The chain recombines TRBV4-2 with TRBJ1-2; tentatively, D is TRBD1 (5 bases). The CDR3 runs to 18 residues. V was cut by 0 bases and J by 4 bases, with 21 bases left in between. Germline assignment: CDR1 LGHNA and CDR2 YNFKEQ. CDR3 protein: CASSQDHGSGAGSYGYTF. The DNA for the CDR3 is TGTGCCAGCAGCCAAGATCACGGGTCCGGGGCAGGAAGCTATGGCTACACCTTC.

The chain links TRBV19 to TRBJ2-7; possible D gene TRBD1, 5 bases. Trimming removed 3 bases from V and 0 bases from J, with 12 bases in between. Germline V gene data show CDR1 as LNHDA and CDR2 as SQIVND (reference sequence). This CDR3 comprises 15 residues. CDR3 in DNA: TGTGCCAGTAGTATTGGGCAGGGCTACTCCTACGAGCAGTACTTC. It yields the protein CASSIGQGYSYEQYF.

This chain joins TRBV6-5 and TRBJ1-1; the D gene is possibly TRBD1 (5 bases). Trimming left V 0 bases short and J 1 base short, with 15 bases between. This CDR3 region has 17 residues. The germline V gene encodes CDR1 MNHEY and CDR2 SVGAGI. This chain's CDR3 is CASSYSPGRGWNTEAFF. CDR3 nucleotides: TGTGCCAGCAGTTACTCCCCGGGAAGGGGATGGAACACTGAAGCTTTCTTT.

This sequence joins TRBV7-6 and TRBJ1-2; D is unresolved. From germline, CDR1 is SGHVS and CDR2 FNYEAQ. This CDR3 has 14 amino acids. The germline V and J ends were trimmed by 5 bases and 4 bases, with 14 bases remaining between them. The CDR3 is CASSLDVDSYGYTF. CDR3 coding DNA: TGTGCCAGCAGCCTTGACGTCGATTCCTATGGCTACACCTTC.

This chain joins TRBV4-2 and TRBJ1-2; D is unclear. V was clipped by 0 bases and J by 7 bases, with 6 bases between them. The CDR3 spans 12 residues. Germline-derived CDR1 and CDR2 are LGHNA and YNFKEQ. CDR3 residues: CASSQDGFGYTF. CDR3 in DNA: TGTGCCAGCAGCCAAGATGGATTTGGCTACACCTTC.

The chain has TRBV7-9 and TRBJ2-5; 9 bases align to TRBD1. With 6 bases clipped from V and 5 bases from J, the junction kept 13 bases outside the gene matches. The germline CDR1 and CDR2 sequences are SEHNR and FQNEAQ (reference sequence). The CDR3 has 16 amino acids. The CDR3, as DNA: TGTGCCAGCAGAACGGGGGCCCGGGACAGGGAGGAGACCCAGTACTTC. It is translated as CASRTGARDREETQYF.

The gene calls are TRBV12-3 or TRBV12-4 and TRBJ1-1; 7 bases line up with TRBD1. This CDR3 comprises 14 residues. The V and J ends lost 1 base and 7 bases, in that order; junction bases with no gene match: 6. The CDR3 nucleotides are TGTGCCAGCAGTTTAGGGGGGACAGTTATTGAAGCTTTCTTT. Encoded protein: CASSLGGTVIEAFF.

The chain recombines TRBV5-1 with TRBJ1-4; D gene unclear. V was trimmed by 0 bases and J by 0 bases, leaving 15 bases between them. CDR1 is SGHRS, CDR2 YFSETQ, per germline. The CDR3 length is 18 residues. The CDR3 DNA reads TGCGCCAGCAGCTTGGCTAATGAAGGACGGTCAACTAATGAAAAACTGTTTTTT. This sequence encodes CASSLANEGRSTNEKLFF.

The chain links TRBV5-4 to TRBJ1-6, with D unresolved. From germline, CDR1 is SGHNT and CDR2 YYREEE (reference sequence). The V end was cut by 2 bases, the J end by 3 bases, with 18 bases between. CDR3 length: 18 residues. CDR3 amino acids: CASSLSPGATIYNSPLHF. The DNA of the CDR3 is TGTGCCAGCAGCTTAAGTCCGGGTGCAACGATCTATAATTCACCCCTCCACTTT. Looking up the rest from reference TRBV5-4 and TRBJ1-6 gives the full variable domain: ETGVTQSPTHLIKTRGQQVTLRCSSQSGHNTVSWYQQALGQGPQFIFQYYREEENGRGNFPPRFSGLQFPNYSSELNVNALELDDSALYLCASSLSPGATIYNSPLHFGNGTRLTVT.

In its sample, this clonotype was seen many times. The rearrangement joins TRBV12-3 or TRBV12-4 to TRBJ2-3; D not certain. V lost 4 bases and J lost 6, with 11 bases in between. CDR3 size: 13 residues. CDR3 sequence: CASSSDNADTQYF. CDR3 nucleotides: TGTGCCAGCAGTTCAGACAATGCGGATACGCAGTATTTT.

This clonotype was observed a handful of times. This chain uses TRBV4-1 with TRBJ2-1; D gene unclear. Germline-derived CDR1 and CDR2 are MGHRA and YSYEKL. The V gene lost 0 bases and the J gene lost 3 bases, with 9 bases spanning the gap. CDR3 size: 15 residues. CDR3 nucleotide sequence: TGCGCCAGCAGCCAAGAGTCGCGCGGCTACAATGAGCAGTTCTTC. Encoded protein: CASSQESRGYNEQFF.